This T cell receptor beta chain appears in the sequencing data of a study of CD8 T cells in ankylosing spondylitis. Regarding the study as a whole: Earlier studies detected some motif variants in reactive arthritis synovial fluid and blood. Characteristic, it appeared, of ankylosing spondylitis blood was a TCR beta motif of several highly homologous variants. Disease-associated clones were reportedly significantly overrepresented in matched ankylosing spondylitis synovial fluid.

One entry per CDR3 protein, called by TCRdb with MiXCR from the 5' RACE reads. This sample has roughly 180,000 distinct CDR3 sequences; roughly 12% occur once, and the top ten carry around 29%. Trimming removed 0 bases from V and 9 bases from J; junction bases left unmatched: 6. Germline-derived CDR1 and CDR2 are DFQATT and SNEGSKA (reference sequence). This CDR3 region has 15 residues. With regard to this clonotype: As yet, its antigen is unknown.

Sample: blood, either unsorted or a sorted T cell fraction (not recorded which). This chain joins TRBV20-1 and TRBJ2-1, with 12 bases lining up with TRBD2. The receptor comes from a male donor with ankylosing spondylitis or in good health (not recorded which). CDR3 nucleotides: TGCAGTGCTAGAGATAGGACTAGCGGGGTCAGTGAGCAGTTCTTC. It specifies CSARDRTSGVSEQFF.